The present T cell receptor beta chain was sequenced within a study of shared clonotypes between healthy human individuals. Study as a whole: Every donor yielded three CD4 naive, three CD4 memory, two CD8 naive and one CD8 memory plate. Broader study findings: Estimated richness was generally greater in naive than memory subsets.

About this clone: Its antigen is undetermined.

From germline, CDR1 is LNHDA and CDR2 SQIVND (reference sequence). The ends lost 7 bases at V and 5 bases at J; junction bases unmatched: 14. This CDR3 is 16 amino acids long. In replicate PCRs of sorted subsets, approximately 190 ng DNA, 29,000 or so T cell genomes, was used. Per the authors' pipeline: For the immunoSEQ data, sequences were junction-only without quality scores, so filtering differed. TCRdb's table, derived via immunoSEQ multiplex PCR, lists solely in-frame clones and lacks some. V, J and clone size reflect that table, while D and trimming were determined from the DNA. The repertoire holds around 1.1 million clones, with approximately 78% as singletons.

The receptor comes from a man younger than 30 in good health. Some clones in this sample may be carry-over from other donors' samples. V and J are TRBV19 and TRBJ2-3; 8 bases are shared with TRBD1. Sequencing input: memory CD4+ T cells from PBMCs. Specified subset: CD45RA-negative fraction. In DNA form, the CDR3 reads TGTGCCAGTACTCAAGGAGACAGGGGATTCAGAGATACGCAGTATTTT. Protein: CASTQGDRGFRDTQYF.